These 24 T cell receptor beta chains were sequenced from one sample in a study of blood T cell repertoires in COVID-19. Here immunoSEQ multiplex PCR was the method, and the copy in TCRdb shows in-frame clones only, minus some. The top ten hold more than 1.2% of the sample, which has approximately 240,000 clones, around 80% seen once. The sequenced sample was peripheral blood. The receptor set was obtained from a woman aged 40 to 49 who had recovered from COVID-19.

The chain combines TRBV10-3 with TRBJ1-4; D gene uncertain. V lost 8 bases to trimming and J lost 6 bases, with 13 bases between them. Germline V CDR1 and CDR2: ENHRY, SYGVKD. This CDR3 has 13 amino acids. CDR3 sequence: CAISDSIDEKLFF. The CDR3 DNA is TGTGCCATCTCCGACTCCATAGATGAAAAACTGTTTTTT.

This chain links TRBV18 with TRBJ2-7; no clear D gene. Per germline, CDR1 KGHSH and CDR2 LQKENI. This CDR3 is built from 14 residues. Trimming pared 3 bases from V and 4 bases from J, leaving 13 bases between. CDR3 DNA: TGTGCCAGCTCACCCTTCCCCCCGGGTTACGAGCAGTACTTC. It yields the protein CASSPFPPGYEQYF.

J is TRBJ2-3 and V is TRBV24-1; D is possibly TRBD1 (5 bases). Between the trimmed V and J ends, which lost 2 bases and 2 bases, there was a span of 16 bases. From germline, CDR1 is KGHDR and CDR2 SFDVKD. The CDR3 is made up of 17 amino acids. CDR3 bases: TGTGCCACCAGTGATTCCAGACAGATTTCCCTCACAGATACGCAGTATTTT. It specifies CATSDSRQISLTDTQYF.

The V gene is TRBV6-6, the J gene TRBJ1-2; weak D call: TRBD1 (6 bases). V lost 7 bases and J 4 bases, leaving 10 bases between the germline ends. Germline-derived CDR1 and CDR2 are MNHNY and SVGAGI (reference sequence). CDR3 size: 12 residues. The CDR3: CASTPGVYGYTF. The CDR3 DNA is TGTGCCAGCACCCCAGGGGTCTATGGCTACACCTTC.

V gene TRBV27 combines with J gene TRBJ2-5; 9 nucleotides align to TRBD1. With 5 bases clipped from V and 1 base from J, the junction kept 8 bases outside the gene matches. This CDR3 has 16 amino acids. Germline CDR1 and CDR2: MNHEY and SMNVEV (reference sequence). CDR3 sequence reads: CASSPRTGVTQETQYF. The CDR3 DNA follows: TGTGCCAGCAGTCCCAGGACAGGGGTTACCCAAGAGACCCAGTACTTC.

The rearrangement links TRBV7-2 to TRBJ2-7, with 11 nucleotides matching TRBD2. This CDR3 has 16 amino acids. Germline V gene sequence: CDR1 SGHTA, CDR2 FQGNSA. Trimming cost V 2 bases and J 2 bases; bases outside gene matches: 5. This CDR3 reads CASSLRIAGGTYEQYF. CDR3 nucleotides: TGTGCCAGCAGCTTACGGATAGCGGGGGGGACCTACGAGCAGTACTTC. Drawing the rest from reference TRBV7-2 and TRBJ2-7, the complete variable domain is GAGVSQSPSNKVTEKGKDVELRCDPISGHTALYWYRQSLGQGLEFLIYFQGNSAPDKSGLPSDRFSAERTGGSVSTLTIQRTQQEDSAVYLCASSLRIAGGTYEQYFGPGTRLTVT.

The chain couples TRBV29-1 to TRBJ2-3; D is unresolved. V was trimmed by 3 bases and J by 8 bases, leaving 9 bases between them. The CDR3 extends over 11 amino acids. The V gene's germline CDR1 is SQVTM and CDR2 ANQGSEA. CDR3 sequence: CSVDSRSTQYF. The DNA of the CDR3 is TGCAGCGTTGATTCTCGGAGTACGCAGTATTTT.

The genes are TRBV3-1 (or the pseudogene TRBV3-2) and TRBJ1-1; D might be TRBD1 (6 bases). This CDR3 is built from 14 residues. Germline loops: CDR1 LGHDT, CDR2 YNNKEL (reference sequence). V dropped 5 bases and J dropped 0 bases, with 10 bases sitting between them. The CDR3 region has the DNA TGTGCCAGCAGCTTCTCAGGGGTGAACACTGAAGCTTTCTTT. Translation: CASSFSGVNTEAFF.

The chain carries TRBV11-3 and TRBJ2-5, with a tentative D call TRBD2 (6 bases). The V gene's germline CDR1 is SGHNT and CDR2 YENEEA. The CDR3 has 16 residues. V lost 1 base and J 4 bases, leaving 16 bases between the germline ends. Written as DNA, the CDR3 is TGTGCCAGCAGCTTAGGTGGTGCGGGAAGTCGAGAGACCCAGTACTTC. Translated: CASSLGGAGSRETQYF.

DNA for the CDR3: TGCAGTGCTAGTGAACACGGACTAGCGGGAACCGGGGAGCTGTTTTTT. This sequence encodes CSASEHGLAGTGELFF. J is TRBJ2-2 and V is TRBV20-1; 12 bases agree with TRBD2. V gave up 3 bases and J gave up 5 bases; unmatched junction bases: 7. Germline V lookup: CDR1 DFQATT, CDR2 SNEGSKA (reference sequence). CDR3 length: 16 residues.

The V and J genes are TRBV11-3 and TRBJ2-3; D perhaps matches TRBD2 (5 bases). Trimming shortened V by 4 bases and J by 6 bases, and 11 bases separated the two germline ends. The CDR3 extends over 13 amino acids. Germline V gene data show CDR1 as SGHNT and CDR2 as YENEEA. CDR3 loop: CASSSVGEDTQYF. CDR3 nucleotide sequence: TGTGCCAGCAGCTCCGTTGGGGAGGATACGCAGTATTTT.

For this clone: The sample has other DNA sequences that encode this CDR3 too. The rearrangement joins TRBV11-1 to TRBJ2-5; TRBD2 might be the D (5 bases). Trimming removed 2 bases at V and 1 base at J, with 8 bases between. The V gene's germline CDR1 is SGHAT and CDR2 FQDESV (reference sequence). The CDR3 loop spans 14 amino acids. The CDR3: CASSLRGIQETQYF. The DNA of the CDR3 is TGTGCCAGCAGCTTACGGGGTATCCAAGAGACCCAGTACTTC.

This sequence joins TRBV6-1 and TRBJ2-3, with unresolved D. The CDR3 spans 12 residues. Germline V lookup: CDR1 MNHNS, CDR2 SASEGT. V lost 2 bases to trimming and J lost 7 bases, with 7 bases between them. The CDR3 nucleotides are TGTGCCAGCAGTGAAATGACTTATACGCAGTATTTT. Translated: CASSEMTYTQYF.

The chain combines TRBV5-1 with TRBJ1-1; 8 bases agree with TRBD1. Germline V lookup: CDR1 SGHRS, CDR2 YFSETQ. The CDR3 spans 15 residues. V gave up 2 bases and J gave up 7 bases; unmatched junction bases: 10. The CDR3 spells CASSLATGGIGEAFF. In DNA, the CDR3 is TGCGCCAGCAGCTTAGCCACAGGGGGGATAGGTGAAGCTTTCTTT.

The gene calls are TRBV6-2 or TRBV6-3 and TRBJ2-3; 10 nucleotides agree with TRBD1. V was pared by 5 bases and J by 1 base, with 9 bases of the junction left unmatched. This CDR3 is 17 amino acids long. Per germline, CDR1 MNHEY and CDR2 SVGEGT. Here the CDR3 reads CASSGLRQGAGTDTQYF. In DNA form, the CDR3 reads TGTGCCAGCAGTGGGTTAAGACAGGGGGCTGGCACAGATACGCAGTATTTT.

The gene calls are TRBV28 and TRBJ1-1; a possible D gene is TRBD1 (5 bases). With 2 bases removed from V and 4 bases from J, the gap between germline ends came to 14 bases. CDR1 and CDR2 from the germline V gene are MDHEN and SYDVKM. This CDR3 spans 15 amino acids. CDR3 in amino acids: CASSLSQGGFTEAFF. CDR3 DNA sequence: TGTGCCAGCAGTTTAAGTCAGGGAGGGTTCACTGAAGCTTTCTTT.

To note about this clone: The sample holds other DNA sequences that translate to the same CDR3. The chain is built from TRBV18 and TRBJ1-5; perhaps TRBD1 as D (6 bases). In germline, CDR1 is KGHSH, CDR2 LQKENI. Trimming shortened V by 2 bases and J by 4 bases, and 6 bases separated the two germline ends. This CDR3 is 13 amino acids long. CDR3 DNA: TGTGCCAGCTCACCAGACAGGAATCAGCCCCAGCATTTT. It codes for CASSPDRNQPQHF.

This clone was detected only a few times. J is TRBJ2-7 and V is TRBV15; TRBD2 agrees at 8 bases. Germline-derived CDR1 and CDR2 are LNHNV and YYDKDF (reference sequence). This CDR3 has 16 residues. V lost 0 bases and J lost 3; bases outside the gene matches: 7. The CDR3, as DNA: TGTGCCACCAGCAGAGAATTAGCGGGGAGTATCTACGAGCAGTACTTC. It specifies CATSRELAGSIYEQYF.

The chain uses TRBV30 and TRBJ1-5; D is undetermined. The CDR3 runs to 13 residues. The ends were cut back, 0 bases at V and 3 bases at J, with 6 bases in the middle. Germline V gene sequence: CDR1 GTSNPN, CDR2 SVGIG (reference sequence). The CDR3 region has the DNA TGTGCCTGGAGTGTTGGCAACAATCAGCCCCAGCATTTT. Its translation: CAWSVGNNQPQHF.

The chain couples TRBV9 to TRBJ2-5; D is ambiguous. The CDR3 runs 13 residues. Between the trimmed V and J ends, which lost 0 bases and 7 bases, there was a span of 10 bases. Germline V gene lookup returns CDR1 SGDLS and CDR2 YYNGEE. Here the CDR3 DNA reads TGTGCCAGCAGCGTAGATTCTTCAGGGACCCAGTACTTC. It translates to CASSVDSSGTQYF.

This chain joins TRBV6-2 or TRBV6-3 and TRBJ2-1; unclear D gene. The CDR3 loop spans 14 amino acids. V lost 8 bases and J lost 0, with 11 bases in between. The V gene's germline CDR1 is MNHEY and CDR2 SVGEGT. The CDR3: CASGDSSSYNEQFF. The DNA of the CDR3 is TGTGCCAGCGGTGACTCGAGCTCCTACAATGAGCAGTTCTTC.

This clone turned up a few times. V gene TRBV4-1 combines with J gene TRBJ1-3, with 7 bases lining up with TRBD1. The CDR3 totals 16 residues. With 2 bases clipped from V and 4 bases from J, the junction kept 8 bases outside the gene matches. Germline V lookup: CDR1 MGHRA, CDR2 YSYEKL. As DNA, the CDR3 is TGCGCCAGCAGCCAACCGACAGGGTTTGTCGGAAACACCATATATTTT. It is translated as CASSQPTGFVGNTIYF.

This clone was picked up a small number of times. The V call is TRBV4-3, the J call TRBJ1-2; 9 bases line up with TRBD1. V gave up 3 bases and J gave up 4 bases; unmatched junction bases: 3. CDR3 length: 14 residues. Germline values: CDR1 LGHNA, CDR2 YSLEER. The CDR3 is CASSQGQGSYGYTF. CDR3 DNA sequence: TGCGCCAGCAGCCAGGGACAGGGAAGCTATGGCTACACCTTC.

The chain couples TRBV29-1 to TRBJ1-2, with 7 bases aligning to TRBD1. Germline CDR1 is SQVTM and CDR2 is ANQGSEA. V shed 4 bases and J 8 bases; nucleotides not matched to a gene: 7. The CDR3 length is 12 residues. The CDR3: CSVGDSRDGYTF. For the CDR3, the DNA is TGCAGCGTTGGGGACAGCCGAGACGGCTACACCTTC.